This section outlines one TCR beta chain sequence together with its context. This CDR3 has 15 residues. V trimming: 0 bases; J trimming: 7 bases; junction bases outside the gene matches: 8. CDR1 is SGDLS, CDR2 YYNGEE, per germline. The data are from a study of blood T cell repertoires in COVID-19. TCRdb's table, derived via immunoSEQ multiplex PCR, lists solely in-frame clones and lacks some. There are about 260,000 clones in the sample; about 85% occur only once, and 3.5% to 5% lies in the top ten. Sequences were obtained from peripheral blood. The chain employs TRBV9 and TRBJ2-7; 9 nucleotides agree with TRBD1. The clonotype was recovered from a man aged 60 to 75 with acute or convalescent COVID-19. The CDR3 region is CASSVGDTGGWEQYF. The CDR3, as DNA: TGTGCCAGCAGCGTAGGTGATACAGGGGGCTGGGAGCAGTACTTC.